The 16 T cell receptor beta chains below were found in one sample sequenced in a study of T cells in Graves' hyperthyroidism and ophthalmopathy. Researchers amplified the TCR beta CDR3 regions from RNA transcripts. RT-PCR in the first round (using the HTBI primer set) targeted the TCR CDR3. TCRdb passed the multiplex PCR reads through MiXCR, listing each CDR3 protein once. The sample has fewer than 500,000 distinct CDR3 sequences, about 14% seen once. Sample: blood. These receptors were taken from a woman aged 25 to 39 with Graves' ophthalmopathy.

This clonotype has a handful of counts. The chain carries TRBV3-1 and TRBJ1-4, with D tentatively TRBD1 (5 bases). V shed 0 bases and J shed 7 bases, with 12 bases lying between them. Looked up from germline, CDR1 is LGHDT and CDR2 is YNNKEL (reference sequence). The CDR3 runs to 15 residues. CDR3 sequence reads: CASSQDVGVGEKLFF. CDR3 nucleotide sequence: TGTGCCAGCAGCCAAGATGTGGGGGTCGGTGAAAAACTGTTTTTT.

For this clonotype: A read error is likely, as this CDR3 ends without the conserved phenylalanine or tryptophan. The rearrangement links TRBV7-2 to TRBJ2-7, with TRBD2 matching over 10 bases. The germline gives CDR1 SGHTA, CDR2 FQGNSA. The CDR3 extends over 19 amino acids. In DNA, the CDR3 is TGTGCCAGCAGCTTAGTTTCTCACCGGACTAGCGGCGACTCCTATGAGCAGTACCTC. This gives the protein CASSLVSHRTSGDSYEQYL.

In its sample, this clonotype was seen many times. The chain combines TRBV30 with TRBJ2-4; D might be TRBD1 (6 bases). The germline V gene encodes CDR1 GTSNPN and CDR2 SVGIG (reference sequence). V was shortened by 0 bases and J by 9 bases, with 15 bases between the two germline ends. CDR3 length: 14 residues. The CDR3 protein is CAWSVGDIWGIQYF. The CDR3 DNA follows: TGTGCCTGGAGTGTAGGGGACATATGGGGCATTCAGTACTTC. The whole variable domain, remainder taken from reference TRBV30 and TRBJ2-4, is SQTIHQWPATLVQPVGSPLSLECTVEGTSNPNLYWYRQAAGRGLQLLFYSVGIGQISSEVPQNLSASRPQDRQFILSSKKLLLSDSGFYLCAWSVGDIWGIQYFGAGTRLSVL.

The rearrangement joins TRBV19 to TRBJ1-5; perhaps TRBD1 as D (6 bases). Germline V gives CDR1 LNHDA, CDR2 SQIVND (reference sequence). The CDR3 runs 16 residues. V gave up 5 bases and J gave up 1 base, with 15 bases separating them. The CDR3 DNA is TGTGCCAGTAGTCGGGCTACAGGGAACAGCAATCAGCCCCAGCATTTT. It codes for CASSRATGNSNQPQHF.

As concerns this clonotype: This likely comes from a read error, as the CDR3 has no conserved phenylalanine or tryptophan at its end. The V and J genes are TRBV6-5 and TRBJ1-3; a weak D match, TRBD1 (5 bases). The V and J ends lost 2 bases and 3 bases respectively, with 11 bases between them. Per the germline V gene, CDR1 is MNHEY and CDR2 is SVGAGI. This CDR3 contains 15 residues. The CDR3 region is CASSYPRGVGNTIYS. The CDR3 bases are TGTGCCAGCAGTTACCCGCGGGGGGTTGGAAACACCATATATTCT.

The gene calls are TRBV2 and TRBJ2-5, with 9 bases identical to TRBD2. Germline CDR1 is SNHLY and CDR2 is FYNNEI. V gave up 3 bases and J gave up 2 bases; unmatched junction bases: 13. The CDR3 totals 18 residues. The CDR3 DNA is TGTGCCAGCAGTGACGAGCCAACGGTAGCGGGGGCACAAGAGACCCAGTACTTC. As protein: CASSDEPTVAGAQETQYF.

This rearrangement joins TRBV20-1 to TRBJ2-1, with 8 bases aligning to TRBD2. The length of the CDR3 is 13 residues. The V and J ends lost 4 bases and 8 bases, in that order; junction bases with no gene match: 7. Germline CDR1 and CDR2: DFQATT and SNEGSKA (reference sequence). CDR3 nucleotides: TGCAGTGCTACGGGGGGGCCTTTCGATGAGCAGTTCTTC. Protein: CSATGGPFDEQFF.

This clonotype was seen ten or more times. V and J are TRBV11-3 and TRBJ1-1, with TRBD1 as a possible D gene (5 bases). Trimming shortened V by 1 base and J by 3 bases, and 12 bases separated the two germline ends. CDR3 length: 15 residues. CDR1 SGHNT and CDR2 YENEEA come from the germline V gene. CDR3 region: CASSLGWQGDTEAFF. The CDR3 bases are TGTGCCAGCAGCTTAGGGTGGCAGGGCGACACTGAAGCTTTCTTT. The complete variable domain, with remaining parts taken from reference TRBV11-3 and TRBJ1-1, reads EAGVVQSPRYKIIEKKQPVAFWCNPISGHNTLYWYLQNLGQGPELLIRYENEEAVDDSQLPKDRFSAERLKGVDSTLKIQPAELGDSAVYLCASSLGWQGDTEAFFGQGTRLTVV.

The V call is TRBV5-1, the J call TRBJ2-4; 11 bases agree with TRBD1. The germline CDR1 and CDR2 sequences are SGHRS and YFSETQ. The CDR3 runs 14 residues. J was trimmed by 9 bases and V by 0 bases; bases with no gene match: 2. CDR3 loop: CASSLAGTGGIQYF. In DNA, the CDR3 is TGCGCCAGCAGCTTGGCCGGGACAGGGGGCATTCAGTACTTC.

This clonotype was picked up many times. The rearrangement joins TRBV24-1 to TRBJ2-1, with TRBD1 as a possible D gene (5 bases). Trimming left V 6 bases short and J 6 bases short, with 8 bases between. The CDR3 sequence is 12 residues long. Germline V CDR1 and CDR2: KGHDR, SFDVKD. DNA for the CDR3: TGTGCCACCAGTCAGGACATCAATGAGCAGTTCTTC. Its protein product is CATSQDINEQFF.

As concerns this clonotype: One end of the junction is discordant with germline, which a read error may explain. The chain links TRBV25-1 to TRBJ2-7; D gene ambiguous. The germline gives CDR1 MGHDK, CDR2 SYGVNS. This CDR3 is built from 14 residues. The CDR3 nucleotides read TGTGCCAGCAGTGAATCTCTGTTCTCCTACGTGCAGTACTTC. Encoded protein: CASSESLFSYVQYF.

This clonotype was recorded many times. The V gene is TRBV20-1, the J gene TRBJ2-5, with D possibly being TRBD2 (5 bases). V was pared by 6 bases and J by 1 base, with 12 bases between. Per the germline V gene, CDR1 is DFQATT and CDR2 is SNEGSKA (reference sequence). This CDR3 contains 13 residues. CDR3 sequence reads: CSAPPSSQETQYF. For the CDR3, the DNA is TGCAGTGCCCCCCCTAGCAGCCAAGAGACCCAGTACTTC.

This clonotype was detected ten times or more. J is TRBJ1-1 and V is TRBV3-1; D uncertain. CDR1 and CDR2 from the germline V gene are LGHDT and YNNKEL (reference sequence). The CDR3 loop spans 14 amino acids. The V end lost 0 bases, the J end lost 0 bases, and 5 bases lay between the germline ends. CDR3 region: CASSQDLVNTEAFF. The DNA for the CDR3 is TGTGCCAGCAGCCAAGATCTTGTGAACACTGAAGCTTTCTTT.

This clonotype was counted ten times or more. This sequence joins TRBV20-1 and TRBJ1-1; 7 bases line up with TRBD1. This CDR3 has 14 amino acids. Germline V gene data show CDR1 as DFQATT and CDR2 as SNEGSKA (reference sequence). The trim removed 3 bases at V and 1 base at J, leaving 5 bases unmatched. The CDR3 is CSARRDSSNTEAFF. The CDR3, as DNA: TGCAGTGCTAGGAGGGACAGTTCGAACACTGAAGCTTTCTTT.

This clonotype has just a few counts. The V and J genes are TRBV19 and TRBJ2-3; the match to TRBD2 covers 8 bases. CDR1 LNHDA and CDR2 SQIVND come from the germline V gene (reference sequence). Trimming removed 8 bases from V and 6 bases from J; junction bases left unmatched: 4. CDR3 length: 12 amino acids. This chain's CDR3 is CASRGGGDTQYF. The CDR3 DNA sequence: TGTGCCAGTCGGGGGGGGGGGGATACGCAGTATTTT.

Ten or more counts support this clonotype. The chain links TRBV20-1 to TRBJ1-2; 10 bases agree with TRBD1. With 7 bases clipped from V and 8 bases from J, the junction kept 7 bases outside the gene matches. The germline V gene encodes CDR1 DFQATT and CDR2 SNEGSKA (reference sequence). The CDR3 length is 12 residues. The CDR3 protein is CSVGTGDKGYTF. The DNA for the CDR3 is TGCAGTGTTGGGACAGGGGATAAGGGCTACACCTTC.